One sample yielded the 10 T cell receptor beta chains listed below, sequenced in a study of blood T cell repertoires in COVID-19. Clones were read by immunoSEQ multiplex PCR, and TCRdb kept only the in-frame ones, dropping some. This sample has over 40,000 clones, with 70% to 85% found just once. Sequencing was carried out using peripheral blood. The receptors were gathered from a human donor in a cohort sampled during active COVID-19.

CDR3 protein: CASSQDSETYNEQFF. The CDR3 nucleotides read TGTGCCAGCAGCCAAGATTCGGAGACTTACAATGAGCAGTTCTTC. The chain employs TRBV3-1 (or the pseudogene TRBV3-2) and TRBJ2-1; D gene unclear. Germline CDR1 LGHDT, CDR2 YNNKEL (reference sequence). Trimming left V 0 bases short and J 4 bases short, with 10 bases between. This CDR3 has 15 amino acids.

The chain carries TRBV28 and TRBJ1-4, with D possibly being TRBD1 (5 bases). This CDR3 contains 15 residues. V lost 6 bases, J lost 0 bases, and 11 bases lay in between. Germline-derived CDR1 and CDR2 are MDHEN and SYDVKM. The CDR3 sequence is CASSGTGATNEKLFF. The CDR3 DNA is TGTGCCAGCAGCGGTACGGGGGCAACTAATGAAAAACTGTTTTTT.

CDR3 amino acids: CATRTANTGELFF. CDR3 DNA sequence: TGTGCCACCAGGACAGCGAACACCGGGGAGCTGTTTTTT. This chain uses TRBV24-1 with TRBJ2-2, with D perhaps TRBD1 (5 bases). The V gene's germline CDR1 is KGHDR and CDR2 SFDVKD. The CDR3 contains 13 residues. Trimming removed 7 bases from V and 0 bases from J, with 5 bases in between.

At least ten counts were recorded for this clone. The chain recombines TRBV6-4 with TRBJ1-4; 7 nucleotides agree with TRBD1. Trimming removed 0 bases from V and 7 bases from J; junction bases left unmatched: 8. Germline CDR1 reads MRHNA; CDR2 reads SNTAGT. CDR3 length: 16 amino acids. The CDR3 DNA is TGTGCCAGCAGTGACTCCTTGACAGGGTTGAGTGAAAAACTGTTTTTT. Translated: CASSDSLTGLSEKLFF.

A remark on this clone: The same CDR3 is also encoded by other DNA sequences in this sample. This chain joins TRBV5-1 and TRBJ2-7; TRBD1 matches at 8 bases. V lost 7 bases to trimming and J lost 0 bases; unmatched junction nucleotides: 6. Germline values: CDR1 SGHRS, CDR2 YFSETQ. The CDR3 has 14 residues. This CDR3 reads CASSSTGGSYEQYF. For the CDR3, the DNA is TGCGCCAGCTCGTCTACAGGGGGCTCCTACGAGCAGTACTTC.

The rearrangement links TRBV6-5 to TRBJ2-1, with TRBD2 matching over 8 bases. With V trimmed by 0 bases and J by 6 bases, 7 bases remained unmatched. The germline CDR1 and CDR2 sequences are MNHEY and SVGAGI. The CDR3 spans 16 residues. The CDR3 here is CASSYSDGRARNEQFF. The CDR3 coding sequence is TGTGCCAGCAGTTACTCGGACGGGAGGGCCCGCAATGAGCAGTTCTTC.

This clone was recorded only once. This chain uses TRBV18 with TRBJ2-3, with D perhaps matching TRBD1 (5 bases). V was clipped by 3 bases and J by 0 bases, with 7 bases between them. The length of the CDR3 is 14 residues. Germline V gene lookup returns CDR1 KGHSH and CDR2 LQKENI. The CDR3 nucleotides read TGTGCCAGCTCACCGGGGCCTAGCACAGATACGCAGTATTTT. Its translation is CASSPGPSTDTQYF.

The rearrangement joins TRBV5-6 to TRBJ1-4; 9 nucleotides align to TRBD1. Germline CDR1 is SGHDT and CDR2 is YYEEEE. The V and J ends lost 4 bases and 7 bases, in that order; junction bases with no gene match: 5. The CDR3 totals 14 residues. As DNA, the CDR3 is TGTGCCAGCAGCCTCCGGGACAGGGCTGAAAAACTGTTTTTT. Its translation: CASSLRDRAEKLFF.

The rearrangement links TRBV3-1 (or the pseudogene TRBV3-2) to TRBJ1-1, with unresolved D. Germline V gene data show CDR1 as LGHDT and CDR2 as YNNKEL (reference sequence). The CDR3 is made up of 13 amino acids. Trimming removed 1 base from V and 3 bases from J, with 6 bases in between. CDR3 amino acids: CASSQGRDTEAFF. The CDR3 nucleotides are TGTGCCAGCAGCCAAGGGCGGGACACTGAAGCTTTCTTT.

This clone turned up a few times. This chain links TRBV5-1 with TRBJ2-7; 7 bases are shared with TRBD1. Germline V CDR1 and CDR2: SGHRS, YFSETQ. V lost 5 bases and J lost 7; bases outside the gene matches: 6. This CDR3 is built from 12 residues. CDR3 in amino acids: CASSSQGEEQYF. The CDR3 DNA reads as TGCGCCAGCAGTTCTCAGGGGGAAGAGCAGTACTTC.